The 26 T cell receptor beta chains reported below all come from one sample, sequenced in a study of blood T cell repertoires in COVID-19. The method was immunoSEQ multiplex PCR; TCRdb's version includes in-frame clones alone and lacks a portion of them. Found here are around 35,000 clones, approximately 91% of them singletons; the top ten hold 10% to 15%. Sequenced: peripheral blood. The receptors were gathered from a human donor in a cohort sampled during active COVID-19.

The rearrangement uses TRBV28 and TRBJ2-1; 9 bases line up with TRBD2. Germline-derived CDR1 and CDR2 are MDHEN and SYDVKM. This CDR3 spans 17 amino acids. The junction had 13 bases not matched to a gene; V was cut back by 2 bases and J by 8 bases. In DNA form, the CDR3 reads TGTGCCAGCAGTTTAGTGGGCGGGAGGGCCAATCGTGATGAGCAGTTCTTC. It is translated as CASSLVGGRANRDEQFF.

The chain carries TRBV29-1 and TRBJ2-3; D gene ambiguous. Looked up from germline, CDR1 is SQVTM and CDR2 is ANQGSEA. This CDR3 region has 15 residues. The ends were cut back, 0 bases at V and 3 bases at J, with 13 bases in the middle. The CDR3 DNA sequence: TGCAGCGTTGAAGATGGAGCACTTCGGACAGATACGCAGTATTTT. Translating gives CSVEDGALRTDTQYF.

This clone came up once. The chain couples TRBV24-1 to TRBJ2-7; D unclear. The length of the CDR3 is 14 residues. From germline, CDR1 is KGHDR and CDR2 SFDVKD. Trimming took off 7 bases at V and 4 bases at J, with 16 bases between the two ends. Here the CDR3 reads CATRARYPGYEQYF. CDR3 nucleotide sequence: TGTGCCACCAGAGCGAGATATCCCGGTTACGAGCAGTACTTC.

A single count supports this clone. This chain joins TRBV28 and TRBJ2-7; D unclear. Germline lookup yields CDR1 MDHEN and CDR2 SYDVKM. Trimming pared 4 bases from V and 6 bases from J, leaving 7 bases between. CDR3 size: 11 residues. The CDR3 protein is CASSSRSEQYF. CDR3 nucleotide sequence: TGTGCCAGCAGTTCCCGGTCCGAGCAGTACTTC.

Here the CDR3 reads CASSVAIAFTGELFF. The CDR3 nucleotides are TGTGCCAGCAGCGTAGCTATAGCCTTCACCGGGGAGCTGTTTTTT. V is TRBV9 and J is TRBJ2-2; no definite D call. The length of the CDR3 is 15 residues. V lost 0 bases to trimming and J lost 4 bases, with 10 bases between them. CDR1 is SGDLS and CDR2 is YYNGEE in the germline V gene. Using reference TRBV9 and TRBJ2-2 for the parts outside the CDR3, the full variable domain is DSGVTQTPKHLITATGQRVTLRCSPRSGDLSVYWYQQSLDQGLQFLIQYYNGEERAKGNILERFSAQQFPDLHSELNLSSLELGDSALYFCASSVAIAFTGELFFGEGSRLTVL.

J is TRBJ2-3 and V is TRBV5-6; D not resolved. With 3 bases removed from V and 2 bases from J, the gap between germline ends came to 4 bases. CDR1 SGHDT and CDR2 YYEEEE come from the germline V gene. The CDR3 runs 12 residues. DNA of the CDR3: TGTGCCAGCAGCTCCCTCACAGATACGCAGTATTTT. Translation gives CASSSLTDTQYF. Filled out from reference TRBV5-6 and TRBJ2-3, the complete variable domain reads DAGVTQSPTHLIKTRGQQVTLRCSPKSGHDTVSWYQQALGQGPQFIFQYYEEEERQRGNFPDRFSGHQFPNYSSELNVNALLLGDSALYLCASSSLTDTQYFGPGTRLTVL.

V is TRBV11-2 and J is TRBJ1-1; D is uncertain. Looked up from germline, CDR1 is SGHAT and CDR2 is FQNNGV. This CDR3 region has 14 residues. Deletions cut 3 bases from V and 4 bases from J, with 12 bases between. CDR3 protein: CASSFTGSGTEAFF. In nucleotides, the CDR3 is TGTGCCAGCAGCTTTACGGGATCGGGCACTGAAGCTTTCTTT.

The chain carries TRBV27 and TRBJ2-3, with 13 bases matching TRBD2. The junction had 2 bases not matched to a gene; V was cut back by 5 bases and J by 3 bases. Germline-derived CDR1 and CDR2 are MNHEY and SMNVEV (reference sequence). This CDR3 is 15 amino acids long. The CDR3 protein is CASSQTSGRTDTQYF. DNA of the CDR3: TGTGCCAGCAGTCAGACTAGCGGGAGGACAGATACGCAGTATTTT.

Here the CDR3 reads CASSVEGLGADTQYF. The CDR3, as DNA: TGTGCCAGCAGCGTAGAAGGACTAGGTGCAGATACGCAGTATTTT. This sequence joins TRBV9 and TRBJ2-3, with TRBD2 matching over 7 bases. V was clipped by 0 bases and J by 4 bases; unmatched bases: 5. CDR1 and CDR2 from the germline V gene are SGDLS and YYNGEE. The CDR3 is 15 amino acids.

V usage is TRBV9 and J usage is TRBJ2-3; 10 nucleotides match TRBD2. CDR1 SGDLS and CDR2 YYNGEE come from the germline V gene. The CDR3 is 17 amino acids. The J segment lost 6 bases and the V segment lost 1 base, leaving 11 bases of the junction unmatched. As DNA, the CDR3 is TGTGCCAGCAGCGTACCAGTAGCGGGAGGTCACCGGGATACGCAGTATTTT. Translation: CASSVPVAGGHRDTQYF.

CDR3 sequence (DNA): TGTGCCAGTAGTCCCGGGACAGGGAGCTCCTACGAGCAGTACTTC. Its protein product is CASSPGTGSSYEQYF. The gene calls are TRBV19 and TRBJ2-7; TRBD1 matches 9 bases. The CDR3 sequence is 15 residues long. Per the germline V gene, CDR1 is LNHDA and CDR2 is SQIVND (reference sequence). The J segment lost 0 bases and the V segment lost 5 bases, leaving 5 bases of the junction unmatched.

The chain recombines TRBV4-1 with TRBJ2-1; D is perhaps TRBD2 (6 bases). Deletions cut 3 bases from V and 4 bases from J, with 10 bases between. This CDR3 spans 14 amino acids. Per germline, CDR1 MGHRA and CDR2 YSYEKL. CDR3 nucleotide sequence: TGCGCCAGCAGCCAGGTAGCGGAGTACAATGAGCAGTTCTTC. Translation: CASSQVAEYNEQFF.

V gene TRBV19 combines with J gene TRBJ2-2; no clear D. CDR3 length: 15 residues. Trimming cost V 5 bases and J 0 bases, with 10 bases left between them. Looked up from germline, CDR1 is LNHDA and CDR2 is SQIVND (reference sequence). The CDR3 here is CASSRSNANTGELFF. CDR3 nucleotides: TGTGCCAGTAGTCGGAGCAACGCGAACACCGGGGAGCTGTTTTTT.

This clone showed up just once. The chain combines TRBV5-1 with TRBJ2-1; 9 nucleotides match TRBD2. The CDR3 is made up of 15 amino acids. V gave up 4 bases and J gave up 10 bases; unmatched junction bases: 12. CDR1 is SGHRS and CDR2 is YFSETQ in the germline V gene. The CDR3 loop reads CASSRGEVAGDEQFF. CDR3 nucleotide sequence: TGCGCCAGCAGCCGGGGGGAGGTAGCGGGAGACGAGCAGTTCTTC.

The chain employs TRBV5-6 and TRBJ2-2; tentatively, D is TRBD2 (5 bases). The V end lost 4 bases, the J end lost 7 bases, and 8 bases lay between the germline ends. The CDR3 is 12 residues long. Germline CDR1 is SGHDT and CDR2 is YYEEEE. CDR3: CASSLRGGELFF. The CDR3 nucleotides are TGTGCCAGCAGCCTCCGGGGCGGGGAGCTGTTTTTT.

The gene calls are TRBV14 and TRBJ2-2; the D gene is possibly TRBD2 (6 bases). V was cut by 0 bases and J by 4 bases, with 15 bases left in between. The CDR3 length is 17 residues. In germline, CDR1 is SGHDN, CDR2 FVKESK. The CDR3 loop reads CASSQDQARRGTGELFF. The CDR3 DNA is TGTGCCAGCAGCCAAGATCAGGCCCGGCGGGGCACCGGGGAGCTGTTTTTT.

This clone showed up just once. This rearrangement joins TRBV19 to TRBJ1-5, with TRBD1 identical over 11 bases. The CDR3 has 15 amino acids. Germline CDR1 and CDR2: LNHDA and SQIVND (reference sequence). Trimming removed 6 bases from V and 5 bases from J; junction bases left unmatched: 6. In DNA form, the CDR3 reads TGTGCCAGTAGCACCGGGACAGGGGGTTATCAGCCCCAGCATTTT. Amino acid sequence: CASSTGTGGYQPQHF.

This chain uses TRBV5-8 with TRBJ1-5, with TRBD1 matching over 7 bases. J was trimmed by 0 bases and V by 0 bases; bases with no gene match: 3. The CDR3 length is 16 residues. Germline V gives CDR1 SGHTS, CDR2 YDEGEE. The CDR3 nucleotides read TGTGCCAGCAGCTTGGGGGGACAGTTTAGCAATCAGCCCCAGCATTTT. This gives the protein CASSLGGQFSNQPQHF. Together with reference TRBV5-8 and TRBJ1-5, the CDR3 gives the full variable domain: EAGVTQSPTHLIKTRGQQATLRCSPISGHTSVYWYQQALGLGLQFLLWYDEGEERNRGNFPPRFSGRQFPNYSSELNVNALELEDSALYLCASSLGGQFSNQPQHFGDGTRLSIL.

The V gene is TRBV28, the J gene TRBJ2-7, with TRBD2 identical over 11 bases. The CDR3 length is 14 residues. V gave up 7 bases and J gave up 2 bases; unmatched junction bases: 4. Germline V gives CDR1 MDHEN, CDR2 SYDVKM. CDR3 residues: CASTGTSGPYEQYF. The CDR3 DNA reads TGTGCCAGCACCGGGACTAGCGGACCCTACGAGCAGTACTTC.

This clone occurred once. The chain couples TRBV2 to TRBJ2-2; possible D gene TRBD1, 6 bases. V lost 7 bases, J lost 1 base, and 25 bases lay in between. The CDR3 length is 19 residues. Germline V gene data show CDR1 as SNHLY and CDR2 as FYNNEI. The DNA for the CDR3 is TGTGCCAGCACCCGAGGTGGGGGCTCATCTTGGGAGAACACCGGGGAGCTGTTTTTT. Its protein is CASTRGGGSSWENTGELFF.

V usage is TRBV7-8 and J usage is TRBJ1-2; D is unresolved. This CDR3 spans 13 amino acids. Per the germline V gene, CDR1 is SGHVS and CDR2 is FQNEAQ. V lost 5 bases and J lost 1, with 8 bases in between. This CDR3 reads CASSRRDNYGYTF. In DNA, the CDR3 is TGTGCCAGCAGCCGAAGAGATAACTATGGCTACACCTTC.

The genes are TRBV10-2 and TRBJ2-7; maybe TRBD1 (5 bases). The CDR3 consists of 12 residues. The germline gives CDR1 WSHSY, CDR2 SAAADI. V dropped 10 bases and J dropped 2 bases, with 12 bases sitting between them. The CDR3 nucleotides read TGCGCCACGACAGAAACTCCCTACGAGCAGTACTTC. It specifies CATTETPYEQYF.

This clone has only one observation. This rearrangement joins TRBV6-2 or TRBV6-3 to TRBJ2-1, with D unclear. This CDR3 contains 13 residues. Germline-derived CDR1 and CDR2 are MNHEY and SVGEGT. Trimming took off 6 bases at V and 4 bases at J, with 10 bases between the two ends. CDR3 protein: CASSLLEYNEQFF. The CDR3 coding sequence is TGTGCCAGCAGCCTCCTAGAATACAATGAGCAGTTCTTC.

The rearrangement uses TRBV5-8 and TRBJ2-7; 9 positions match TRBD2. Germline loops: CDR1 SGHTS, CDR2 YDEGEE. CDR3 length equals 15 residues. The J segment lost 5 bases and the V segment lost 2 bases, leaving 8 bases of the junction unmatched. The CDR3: CASSFRTSALNEQYF. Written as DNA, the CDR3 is TGTGCCAGCAGCTTCCGGACTAGCGCCCTCAACGAGCAGTACTTC.

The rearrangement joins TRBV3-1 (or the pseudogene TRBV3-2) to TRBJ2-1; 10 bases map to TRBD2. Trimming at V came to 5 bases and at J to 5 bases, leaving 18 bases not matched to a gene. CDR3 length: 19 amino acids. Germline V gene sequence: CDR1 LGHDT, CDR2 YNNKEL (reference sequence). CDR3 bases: TGTGCCAGCAGCGCTCCACAAGCGGGAGGGCCCTCCACTGACAATGAGCAGTTCTTC. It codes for CASSAPQAGGPSTDNEQFF.

Here the CDR3 DNA reads TGTGCCAGCTCACCATTAGAGACAGGGGGGAACACAGATACGCAGTATTTT. Its translation: CASSPLETGGNTDTQYF. This sequence joins TRBV18 and TRBJ2-3; 9 bases agree with TRBD1. This CDR3 is built from 17 residues. CDR1 and CDR2 from the germline V gene are KGHSH and LQKENI. The J segment lost 2 bases and the V segment lost 2 bases, leaving 8 bases of the junction unmatched.